This T cell receptor beta chain was retrieved from a study of T cells after yellow fever vaccination. Study-level information: Preparing low-cell-number fractions relied on SMART-Seq v4 Ultra Low Input. Findings and limits, study-wide: FACS-sorted repertoires could contain abundant clonotypes contaminating from the bulk population. Clonotype sharing between CD4 and CD8 compartments was small. Post-booster repertoires again held most primary-vaccination clones (about 95% CD4, approximately 90% CD8).

At least ten counts were recorded for this clonotype. Its antigen is undetermined. A single record per CDR3 protein comes from TCRdb applying MiXCR to the 5' RACE reads. The table shows hundreds of thousands of distinct CDR3 sequences, with about 6.2% occurring only once. CDR1 is LGHDT, CDR2 YNNKEL, per germline (reference sequence). Trimming removed 3 bases from V and 8 bases from J; junction bases left unmatched: 10. This CDR3 region has 16 residues. Specimen: PBMCs, collected 5 days after the yellow fever booster vaccination. The V call is TRBV3-1, the J call TRBJ2-4; 10 bases fit TRBD1. This clonotype was obtained from a young man who received the YFV17D yellow fever vaccine. The CDR3 spells CASSHPLTGGSDIQYF. As DNA, the CDR3 is TGTGCCAGCAGCCATCCTCTGACAGGGGGCTCGGACATTCAGTACTTC. The full variable domain, rest sourced from reference TRBV3-1 and TRBJ2-4, is DTAVSQTPKYLVTQMGNDKSIKCEQNLGHDTMYWYKQDSKKFLKIMFSYNNKELIINETVPNRFSPKSPDKAHLNLHINSLELGDSAVYFCASSHPLTGGSDIQYFGAGTRLSVL.